These 9 T cell receptor beta chains came from one sample sequenced in a study of response to subunit inactivated influenza vaccine. TCRdb reprocessed the RT-PCR reads with MiXCR, giving one entry per CDR3 protein. The data contain hundreds of thousands of distinct CDR3 sequences, approximately 18% of them singletons. This specimen was PBMCs from blood, taken around 5 days after vaccination. The receptors shown here come from a man between 45 and 60 years old who received an inactivated influenza vaccine.

As DNA, the CDR3 is TGCAGTGCTAGGAAGACAGGGGGCGATGGCTACACCTTC. Its translation: CSARKTGGDGYTF. The chain uses TRBV20-1 and TRBJ1-2, with TRBD1 identical over 10 bases. V trimming: 3 bases; J trimming: 6 bases; junction bases outside the gene matches: 4. The CDR3 length is 13 residues. The germline V gene has CDR1 DFQATT and CDR2 SNEGSKA (reference sequence).

This clonotype appeared many times. The chain joins TRBV20-1 to TRBJ2-5; 10 bases map to TRBD1. This CDR3 is 16 amino acids long. Trimming cost V 6 bases and J 2 bases; bases outside gene matches: 12. The V gene's germline CDR1 is DFQATT and CDR2 SNEGSKA (reference sequence). The CDR3 DNA follows: TGCAGTGCCAGCGGGGACAGGGGACGTGGGCAAGAGACCCAGTACTTC. Residues: CSASGDRGRGQETQYF.

CDR3 residues: CASSHRGILVTQYF. CDR3 coding DNA: TGTGCCAGCAGCCACCGAGGAATTTTAGTTACGCAGTATTTT. V and J are TRBV14 and TRBJ2-3; D not resolved. CDR1 and CDR2 (germline): SGHDN, FVKESK. The CDR3 loop spans 14 amino acids. Trimming removed 3 bases from V and 8 bases from J, with 15 bases in between.

The chain carries TRBV28 and TRBJ2-6; D is undetermined. The CDR3 totals 16 residues. CDR1 and CDR2 from the germline V gene are MDHEN and SYDVKM. The V end lost 0 bases, the J end lost 0 bases, and 6 bases lay between the germline ends. CDR3 nucleotides: TGTGCCAGCAGTTTATGGGCTATCTCTGGGGCCAACGTCCTGACTTTC. This codes for CASSLWAISGANVLTF. Supplemented by reference TRBV28 and TRBJ2-6, the full variable domain reads DVKVTQSSRYLVKRTGEKVFLECVQDMDHENMFWYRQDPGLGLRLIYFSYDVKMKEKGDIPEGYSVSREKKERFSLILESASTNQTSMYLCASSLWAISGANVLTFGAGSRLTVL.

The V gene is TRBV20-1, the J gene TRBJ2-2, with 10 positions matching TRBD1. CDR3 length: 15 residues. V was pared by 3 bases and J by 6 bases, with 7 bases of the junction left unmatched. Germline CDR1 and CDR2: DFQATT and SNEGSKA (reference sequence). The CDR3 spells CSASYGTGVSGELFF. Here the CDR3 DNA reads TGCAGTGCTAGTTATGGGACAGGGGTTTCCGGGGAGCTGTTTTTT.

The chain carries TRBV3-1 and TRBJ2-5; D is unresolved. Germline V lookup: CDR1 LGHDT, CDR2 YNNKEL (reference sequence). The CDR3 extends over 15 amino acids. V dropped 0 bases and J dropped 2 bases, with 10 bases sitting between them. CDR3 sequence reads: CASSQEWADQETQYF. In nucleotides, the CDR3 is TGTGCCAGCAGCCAAGAGTGGGCAGATCAAGAGACCCAGTACTTC.

The J gene is TRBJ2-7, the V gene TRBV5-1; 7 nucleotides align to TRBD1. Germline loops: CDR1 SGHRS, CDR2 YFSETQ. The CDR3 sequence is 14 residues long. With V trimmed by 7 bases and J by 2 bases, 9 bases remained unmatched. CDR3 DNA sequence: TGCGCCAGCGGGGACCGGGACAGCACCTACGAGCAGTACTTC. It encodes CASGDRDSTYEQYF.

The gene calls are TRBV12-3 or TRBV12-4 and TRBJ2-7; D is unclear. The CDR3 totals 14 residues. V was clipped by 6 bases and J by 0 bases, with 12 bases between them. The CDR3 bases are TGTGCCAGCAGCCTCCGCCTCCTCTCCTACGAGCAGTACTTC. It encodes CASSLRLLSYEQYF.

This clonotype was seen repeatedly, ten times or more. The rearrangement joins TRBV20-1 to TRBJ2-1; TRBD2 agrees at 14 bases. This CDR3 contains 15 residues. Trimming at V came to 5 bases and at J to 10 bases, leaving 10 bases not matched to a gene. Germline V gene sequence: CDR1 DFQATT, CDR2 SNEGSKA (reference sequence). CDR3 nucleotide sequence: TGCAGTGCTGGGGGGACTAGCGGGGGTCAAAAAGAGCAGTTCTTC. This gives the protein CSAGGTSGGQKEQFF.